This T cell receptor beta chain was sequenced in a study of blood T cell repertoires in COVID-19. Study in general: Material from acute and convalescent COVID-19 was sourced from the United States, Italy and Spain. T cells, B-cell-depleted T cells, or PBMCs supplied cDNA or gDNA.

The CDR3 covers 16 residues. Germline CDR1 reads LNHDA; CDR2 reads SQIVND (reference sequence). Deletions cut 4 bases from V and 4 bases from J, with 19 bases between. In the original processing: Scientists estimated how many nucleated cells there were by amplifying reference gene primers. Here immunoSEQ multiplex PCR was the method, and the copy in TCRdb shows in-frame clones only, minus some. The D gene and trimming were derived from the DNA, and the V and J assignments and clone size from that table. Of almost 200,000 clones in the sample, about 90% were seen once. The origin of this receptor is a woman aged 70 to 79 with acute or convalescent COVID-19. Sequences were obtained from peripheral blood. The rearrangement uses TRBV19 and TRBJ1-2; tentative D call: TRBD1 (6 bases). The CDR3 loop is CASSTSQGSFRYGYTF. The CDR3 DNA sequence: TGTGCCAGTAGTACATCGCAGGGGTCGTTTCGCTATGGCTACACCTTC.